What follows describes a single T cell receptor beta chain. The sample is drawn from a study of CD8 T cells in Susac syndrome. Reverse transcription of 0.5 to 1 ug RNA was performed with random hexamers. Across 54 Vbeta and 13 Jbeta, TCR beta CDR3 was amplified with immunoSEQ multiplex PCR. One entry per CDR3 protein, called by TCRdb with MiXCR from the immunoSEQ multiplex PCR reads. The table has 150,000 or so distinct CDR3 sequences, approximately 95% seen once; the top ten hold more than 0.14%. The CDR3 extends over 11 amino acids. Germline lookup yields CDR1 LGHDT and CDR2 YNNKEL (reference sequence). V lost 5 bases, J lost 14 bases, and 10 bases lay in between. The T cells that were sequenced for TCR beta were CD8+ and CD4+ cells from blood. Patients with Susac syndrome met diagnostic criteria defined recently for definite or probable disease.

The chain recombines TRBV3-1 with TRBJ1-6; D gene unclear. This receptor was identified in a human donor with Susac syndrome. Source material: CD4+ T cells from PBMCs. The CDR3 spells CASSSPGTLHF. CDR3 coding DNA: TGTGCCAGCAGCTCGCCTGGAACCCTCCACTTT.